The source of this TCR beta chain is a study of blood T cell repertoires in COVID-19. Across the study: Both acute and convalescent COVID-19 samples were obtained from the United States, Italy and Spain. Sample material is recorded as cDNA or gDNA derived from T cells, B-cell-depleted T cells, or PBMCs.

V was pared by 6 bases and J by 3 bases, with 12 bases between. Germline CDR1 and CDR2: KGHSH and LQKENI. This CDR3 is built from 14 residues. Authors' data handling: Amplification of reference gene primers was used by the study to estimate nucleated cell counts. The table came from immunoSEQ multiplex PCR; TCRdb's copy has only in-frame clones and leaves some out. V and J calls and clone size are those listed in that table; D and trimming were worked out from the DNA. Of 200,000 to 300,000 clones in the sample, roughly 80% were seen once. The receptor comes from an elderly woman with acute or convalescent COVID-19. The material sequenced was peripheral blood. The chain couples TRBV18 to TRBJ1-3; possibly TRBD1 for D (6 bases). The CDR3 DNA is TGTGCCAGCTCCGCAACAGGGTATGGAAACACCATATATTTT. It yields the protein CASSATGYGNTIYF.